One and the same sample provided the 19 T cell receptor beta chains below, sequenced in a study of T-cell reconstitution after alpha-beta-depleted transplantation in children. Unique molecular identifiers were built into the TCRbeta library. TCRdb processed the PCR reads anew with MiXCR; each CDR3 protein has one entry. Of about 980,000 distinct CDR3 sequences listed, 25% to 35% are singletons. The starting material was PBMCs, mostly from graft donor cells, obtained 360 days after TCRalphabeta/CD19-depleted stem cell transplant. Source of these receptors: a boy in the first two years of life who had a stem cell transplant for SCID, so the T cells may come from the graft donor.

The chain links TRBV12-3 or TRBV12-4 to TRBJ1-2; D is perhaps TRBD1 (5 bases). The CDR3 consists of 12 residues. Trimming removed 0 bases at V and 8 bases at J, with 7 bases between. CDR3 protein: CASSLAQGGYTF. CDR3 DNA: TGTGCCAGCAGTTTAGCGCAGGGAGGCTACACCTTC.

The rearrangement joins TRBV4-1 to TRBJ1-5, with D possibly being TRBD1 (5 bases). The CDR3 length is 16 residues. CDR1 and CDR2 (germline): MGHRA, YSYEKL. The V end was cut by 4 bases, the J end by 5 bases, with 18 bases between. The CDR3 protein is CASSPGGGRVYQPQHF. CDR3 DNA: TGCGCCAGCAGCCCTGGTGGGGGGAGGGTCTATCAGCCCCAGCATTTT.

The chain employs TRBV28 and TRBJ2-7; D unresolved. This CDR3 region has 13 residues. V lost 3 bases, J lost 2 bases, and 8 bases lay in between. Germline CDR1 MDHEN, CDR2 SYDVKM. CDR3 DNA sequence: TGTGCCAGCAGTTTGCTAGTTACCTACGAGCAGTACTTC. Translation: CASSLLVTYEQYF.

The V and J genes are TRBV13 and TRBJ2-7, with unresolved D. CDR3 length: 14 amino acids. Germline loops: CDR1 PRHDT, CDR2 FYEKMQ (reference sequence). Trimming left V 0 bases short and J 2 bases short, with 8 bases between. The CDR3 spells CASSLGMTPYEQYF. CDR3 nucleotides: TGTGCCAGCAGCTTAGGCATGACCCCCTACGAGCAGTACTTC.

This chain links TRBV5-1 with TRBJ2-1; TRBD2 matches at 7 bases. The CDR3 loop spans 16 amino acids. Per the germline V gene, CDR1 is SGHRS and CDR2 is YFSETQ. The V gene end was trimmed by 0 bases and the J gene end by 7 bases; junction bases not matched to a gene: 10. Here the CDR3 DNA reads TGCGCCAGCAGCTTGGTAGTTGCGGGGAGGGAGAATGAGCAGTTCTTC. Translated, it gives CASSLVVAGRENEQFF.

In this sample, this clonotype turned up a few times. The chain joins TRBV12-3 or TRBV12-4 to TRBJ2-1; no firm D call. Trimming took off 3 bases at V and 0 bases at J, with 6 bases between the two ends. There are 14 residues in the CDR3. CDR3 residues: CASSFSSSYNEQFF. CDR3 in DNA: TGTGCCAGCAGTTTCTCGAGCTCCTACAATGAGCAGTTCTTC.

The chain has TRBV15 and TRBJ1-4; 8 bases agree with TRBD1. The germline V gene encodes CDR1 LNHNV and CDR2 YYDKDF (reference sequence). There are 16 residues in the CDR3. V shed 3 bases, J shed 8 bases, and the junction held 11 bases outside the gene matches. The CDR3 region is CATSSGTRTGREKLFF. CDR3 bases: TGTGCCACCAGCAGTGGAACCCGGACAGGGCGCGAAAAACTGTTTTTT.

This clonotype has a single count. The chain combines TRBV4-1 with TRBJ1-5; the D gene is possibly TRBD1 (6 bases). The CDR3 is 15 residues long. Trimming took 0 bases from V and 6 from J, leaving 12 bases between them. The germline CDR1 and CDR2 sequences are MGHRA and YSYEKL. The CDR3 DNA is TGCGCCAGCAGCCAAGATCGGAAGGGGGGTCAGCCCCAGCATTTT. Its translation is CASSQDRKGGQPQHF.

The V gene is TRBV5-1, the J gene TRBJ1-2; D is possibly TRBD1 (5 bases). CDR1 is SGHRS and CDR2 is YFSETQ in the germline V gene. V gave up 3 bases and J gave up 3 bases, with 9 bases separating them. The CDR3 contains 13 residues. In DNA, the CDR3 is TGCGCCAGCAGCTGGGACGGCGACTATGGCTACACCTTC. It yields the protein CASSWDGDYGYTF.

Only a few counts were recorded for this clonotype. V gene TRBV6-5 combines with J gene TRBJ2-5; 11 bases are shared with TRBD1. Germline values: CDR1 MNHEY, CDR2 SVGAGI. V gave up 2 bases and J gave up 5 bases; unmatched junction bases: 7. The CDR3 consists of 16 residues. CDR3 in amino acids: CASSYVGQGARETQYF. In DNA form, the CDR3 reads TGTGCCAGCAGTTACGTCGGACAGGGGGCGCGGGAGACCCAGTACTTC.

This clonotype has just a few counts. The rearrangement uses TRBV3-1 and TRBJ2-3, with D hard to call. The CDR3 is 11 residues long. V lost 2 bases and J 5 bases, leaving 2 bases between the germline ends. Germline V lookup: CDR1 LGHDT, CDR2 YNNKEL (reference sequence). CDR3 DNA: TGTGCCAGCAGCCAACAAGATACGCAGTATTTT. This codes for CASSQQDTQYF.

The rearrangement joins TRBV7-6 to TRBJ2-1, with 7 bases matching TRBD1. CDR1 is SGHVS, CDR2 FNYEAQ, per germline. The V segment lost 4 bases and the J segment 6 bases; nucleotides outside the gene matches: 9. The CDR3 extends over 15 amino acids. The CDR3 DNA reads TGTGCCAGCAGCTCGACAGGGTGGCAGGTCAATGAGCAGTTCTTC. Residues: CASSSTGWQVNEQFF. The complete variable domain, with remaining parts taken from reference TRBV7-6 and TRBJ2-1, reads GAGVSQSPRYKVTKRGQDVALRCDPISGHVSLYWYRQALGQGPEFLTYFNYEAQQDKSGLPNDRFSAERPEGSISTLTIQRTEQRDSAMYRCASSSTGWQVNEQFFGPGTRLTVL.

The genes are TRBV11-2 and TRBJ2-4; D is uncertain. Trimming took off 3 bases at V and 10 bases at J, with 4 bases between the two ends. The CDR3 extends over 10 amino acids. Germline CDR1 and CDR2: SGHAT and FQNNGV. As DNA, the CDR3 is TGTGCCAGCAGCTTGGTAATTCAGTACTTC. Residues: CASSLVIQYF.

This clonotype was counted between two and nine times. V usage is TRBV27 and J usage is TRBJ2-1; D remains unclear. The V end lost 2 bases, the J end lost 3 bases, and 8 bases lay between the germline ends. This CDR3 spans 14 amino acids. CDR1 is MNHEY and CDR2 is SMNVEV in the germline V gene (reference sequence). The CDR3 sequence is CASSLQSGYNEQFF. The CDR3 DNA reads TGTGCCAGCAGTTTACAGTCCGGCTACAATGAGCAGTTCTTC.

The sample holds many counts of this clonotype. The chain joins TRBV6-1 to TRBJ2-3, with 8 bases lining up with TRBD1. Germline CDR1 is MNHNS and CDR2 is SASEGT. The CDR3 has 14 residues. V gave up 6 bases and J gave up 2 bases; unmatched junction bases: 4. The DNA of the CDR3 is TGTGCCAGCAGCCGACAGGGGTTCACAGATACGCAGTATTTT. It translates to CASSRQGFTDTQYF.

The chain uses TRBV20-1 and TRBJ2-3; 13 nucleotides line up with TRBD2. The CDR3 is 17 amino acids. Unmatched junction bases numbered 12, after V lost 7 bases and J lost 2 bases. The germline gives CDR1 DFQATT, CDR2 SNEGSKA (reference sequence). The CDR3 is CSVTTSGGARYTDTQYF. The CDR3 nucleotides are TGCAGTGTGACAACTAGCGGGGGGGCCCGTTACACAGATACGCAGTATTTT.

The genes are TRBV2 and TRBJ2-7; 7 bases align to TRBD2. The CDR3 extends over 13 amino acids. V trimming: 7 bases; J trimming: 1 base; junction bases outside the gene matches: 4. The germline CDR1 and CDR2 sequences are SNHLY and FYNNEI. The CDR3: CASISGNSYEQYF. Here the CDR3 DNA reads TGTGCCAGCATCAGCGGGAATTCCTACGAGCAGTACTTC.

The CDR3 coding sequence is TGTGCCAGCAGCTTGGCAGGGGACACCTTTGGGGAGCAGTACTTC. This gives the protein CASSLAGDTFGEQYF. The V and J genes are TRBV5-5 and TRBJ2-7, with D tentatively TRBD1 (6 bases). The CDR3 extends over 15 amino acids. The germline V and J ends were trimmed by 0 bases and 7 bases, with 17 bases remaining between them. The germline CDR1 and CDR2 sequences are SGHKS and YYEKEE (reference sequence).

Written as DNA, the CDR3 is TGTGCCAGCAGCTTCACCGGACAGGGCTCTTCACCCCTCCACTTT. Encoded protein: CASSFTGQGSSPLHF. This chain uses TRBV7-6 with TRBJ1-6, with TRBD1 matching over 8 bases. Germline-derived CDR1 and CDR2 are SGHVS and FNYEAQ. This CDR3 has 15 residues. The junction had 7 bases not matched to a gene; V was cut back by 3 bases and J by 9 bases.